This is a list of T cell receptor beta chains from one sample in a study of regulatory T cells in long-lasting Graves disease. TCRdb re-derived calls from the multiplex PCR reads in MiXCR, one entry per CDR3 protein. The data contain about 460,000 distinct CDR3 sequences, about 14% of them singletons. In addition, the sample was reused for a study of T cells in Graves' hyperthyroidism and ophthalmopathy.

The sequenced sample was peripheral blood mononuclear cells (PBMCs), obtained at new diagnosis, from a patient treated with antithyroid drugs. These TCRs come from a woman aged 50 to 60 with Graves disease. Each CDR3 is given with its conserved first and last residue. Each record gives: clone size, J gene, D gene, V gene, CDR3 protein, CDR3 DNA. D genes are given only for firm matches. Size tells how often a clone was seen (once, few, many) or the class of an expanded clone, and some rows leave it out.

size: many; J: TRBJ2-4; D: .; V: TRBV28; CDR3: CASTSDNIQYF; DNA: TGTGCCAGCACCTCAGACAACATTCAGTACTTC
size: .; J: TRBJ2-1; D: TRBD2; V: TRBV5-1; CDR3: CASSLAAGGSYNEQFF; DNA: TGCGCCAGCAGCTTGGCGGCGGGAGGTTCCTACAATGAGCAGTTCTTC
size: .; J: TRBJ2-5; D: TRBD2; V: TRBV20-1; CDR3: CSAPRLAGVYETQYF; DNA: TGCAGTGCCCCGAGACTAGCGGGAGTGTATGAGACCCAGTACTTC
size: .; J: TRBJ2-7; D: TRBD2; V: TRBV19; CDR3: CASSRGKLAGGYEQYF; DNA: TGTGCCAGTAGTAGGGGAAAGCTAGCGGGAGGCTACGAGCAGTACTTC
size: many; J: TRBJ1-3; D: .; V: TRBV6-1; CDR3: CASSEKVSGNTIYF; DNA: TGTGCCAGCAGCGAGAAGGTTTCTGGAAACACCATATATTTT
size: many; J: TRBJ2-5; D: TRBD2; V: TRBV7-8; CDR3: CASSLARGLAGKETQYF; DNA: TGTGCCAGCAGCTTAGCGCGGGGACTAGCGGGAAAAGAGACCCAGTACTTC
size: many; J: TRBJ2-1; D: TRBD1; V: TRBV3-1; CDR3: CASSQTGQYNEQFF; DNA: TGTGCCAGCAGCCAAACGGGACAGTACAATGAGCAGTTCTTC
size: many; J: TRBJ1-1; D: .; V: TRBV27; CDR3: CASSSDKPQAEAFF; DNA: TGTGCCAGCAGTTCGGACAAACCTCAGGCTGAAGCTTTCTTT
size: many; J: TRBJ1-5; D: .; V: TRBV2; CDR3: CASRLDRPSRQPQHF; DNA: TGTGCCAGCAGGCTCGACAGGCCTAGCAGACAGCCCCAGCATTTT
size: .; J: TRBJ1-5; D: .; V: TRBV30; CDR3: CAWSRRGSNQPQHF; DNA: TGTGCCTGGAGTAGAAGGGGCAGCAATCAGCCCCAGCATTTT
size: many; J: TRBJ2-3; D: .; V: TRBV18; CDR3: CASSLAEITDTQYF; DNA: TGTGCCAGCTCACTTGCTGAGATAACAGATACGCAGTATTTT
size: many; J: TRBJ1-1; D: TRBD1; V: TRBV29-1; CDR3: CSALNPGQWNTEAFF; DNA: TGCAGCGCCCTTAACCCGGGACAGTGGAACACTGAAGCTTTCTTT
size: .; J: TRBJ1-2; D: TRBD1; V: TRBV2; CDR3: CASSGGAGGWNYGYTF; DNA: TGTGCCAGCAGTGGGGGCGCAGGGGGTTGGAACTATGGCTACACCTTC
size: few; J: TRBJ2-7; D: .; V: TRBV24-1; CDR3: CATSDLMWIRSRPEKKYEQYF; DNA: TGTGCCACCAGTGATTTGATGTGGATACGCTCAAGACCCGAAAAAAAATACGAGCAGTACTTC
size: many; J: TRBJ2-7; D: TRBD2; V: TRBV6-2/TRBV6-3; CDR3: CASRHTTSGNPDEQYF; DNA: TGTGCCAGCAGACATACGACTAGCGGGAATCCCGACGAGCAGTACTTC
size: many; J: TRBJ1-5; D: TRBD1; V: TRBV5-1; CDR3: CASSLGDSYSQPQHF; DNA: TGCGCCAGCAGCTTGGGGGACAGCTACAGTCAGCCCCAGCATTTT
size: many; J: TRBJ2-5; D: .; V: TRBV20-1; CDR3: CSGPLSVKETQYF; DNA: TGCAGTGGCCCGTTGAGCGTAAAAGAGACCCAGTACTTC
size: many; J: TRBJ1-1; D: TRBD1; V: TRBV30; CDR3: CAWSEQGDTEAFF; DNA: TGTGCCTGGAGTGAACAGGGGGATACTGAAGCTTTCTTT
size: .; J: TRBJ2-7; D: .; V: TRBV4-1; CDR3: CASSQEELTYEQYF; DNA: TGCGCCAGCAGCCAAGAGGAACTTACCTACGAGCAGTACTTC
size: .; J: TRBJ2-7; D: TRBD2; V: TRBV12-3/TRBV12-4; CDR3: CASSWMGLAGPYEQYF; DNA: TGTGCCAGCAGTTGGATGGGACTAGCGGGACCCTACGAGCAGTACTTC